This TCR beta chain was retrieved from a study of blood T cell repertoires in COVID-19 (dated by TCRdb to the early 2020s). With regard to the full study: The collaborator samples originated in the United States, Italy and Spain and spanned the acute and convalescent phases of COVID-19. The dataset comprised deeply sampled blood TCRbeta repertoires from subjects exposed to, actively infected with, or recovered from COVID-19. Where available, HLA class I and class II types were obtained from metadata supplied by the sample provider rather than from assay-based typing. The samples were drawn from the first 160 participants of the ongoing ImmuneRACE study and from over 950 subjects provided by 6 global collaborators. Nearly every sample came with metadata listing a de-identified subject ID, COVID-19 status, age in years and sex. The material from the prospective study consisted of cDNA or gDNA derived from T cells, B-cell-depleted T cells, or PBMCs. The repertoires were made available in a free public database intended to serve as a resource for research on the immune response to SARS-CoV-2. The full study reports these points: Clinical and demographic metadata were provided uncurated, with the amount varying by source and participant.

Concerning this clone itself: What this receptor recognizes is not known. The input lacks base qualities; no much larger clone sits a single base away.

Whole blood was collected in K2EDTA tubes by collaborating institutions according to the institutions' own protocols. Collaborator samples were shipped for TCRbeta analysis as frozen whole blood, isolated PBMCs, or DNA extracted from either sample type. TCRbeta CDR3 regions were amplified from genomic DNA by means of the immunoSEQ Assay, a bias-controlled multiplex PCR. As for the authors' bioinformatics: Within the assay, amplification of reference gene primers was used to estimate how many nucleated cells each sample contained. To quantify the absolute abundance of each unique TCRbeta CDR3 rearrangement, sequence reads were collapsed and filtered. Productive Simpson clonality was computed per sample as the square root of Simpson's diversity index over productive rearrangements. TCRdb stores this immuneACCESS table with in-frame sequences only. Part of the clones is absent; in the studies checked, under half of the shortfall reflects unresolved V genes, and no reason is known for the rest. V, J and clone size are those of that table, while D and trimming were read from the DNA. This sample lists 150,000 or so clones; around 83% were detected once. The ten most abundant clones make up around 32% of the sample.

The germline V gene (reference sequence) gives CDR1 as SGHKS and CDR2 as YYEKEE. V trim: 2 bases; J trim: 6 bases; unmatched bases: 7. The CDR3 measures 15 amino acids from cysteine to phenylalanine. CDR3 DNA only is kept here, 45 bases in frame from base 1. The sequenced sample was peripheral blood. This receptor was identified in a woman aged 60-70 years with acute or convalescent COVID-19. The sequence is built from TRBV5-5 and TRBJ1-5, with 8 central nucleotides matching TRBD1. The CDR3 amino acid sequence is: CASSFRQGATQPQHF. The nucleotide sequence reads as follows: TGTGCCAGCAGCTTCCGGCAGGGGGCGACTCAGCCCCAGCATTTT.